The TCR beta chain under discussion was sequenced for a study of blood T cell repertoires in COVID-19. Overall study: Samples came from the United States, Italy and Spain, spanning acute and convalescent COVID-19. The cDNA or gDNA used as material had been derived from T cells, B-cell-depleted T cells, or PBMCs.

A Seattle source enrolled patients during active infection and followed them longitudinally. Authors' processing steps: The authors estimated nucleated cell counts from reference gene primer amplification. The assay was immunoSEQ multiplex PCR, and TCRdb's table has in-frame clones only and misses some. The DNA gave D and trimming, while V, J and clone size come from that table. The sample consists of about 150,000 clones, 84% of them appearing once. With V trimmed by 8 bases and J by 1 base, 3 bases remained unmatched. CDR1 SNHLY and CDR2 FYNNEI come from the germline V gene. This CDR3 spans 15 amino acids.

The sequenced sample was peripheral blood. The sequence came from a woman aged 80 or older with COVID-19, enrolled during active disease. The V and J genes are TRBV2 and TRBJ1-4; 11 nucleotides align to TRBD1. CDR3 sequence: CASSDRGQTNEKLFF. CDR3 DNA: TGTGCCAGCTCGGACAGGGGGCAAACTAATGAAAAACTGTTTTTT.